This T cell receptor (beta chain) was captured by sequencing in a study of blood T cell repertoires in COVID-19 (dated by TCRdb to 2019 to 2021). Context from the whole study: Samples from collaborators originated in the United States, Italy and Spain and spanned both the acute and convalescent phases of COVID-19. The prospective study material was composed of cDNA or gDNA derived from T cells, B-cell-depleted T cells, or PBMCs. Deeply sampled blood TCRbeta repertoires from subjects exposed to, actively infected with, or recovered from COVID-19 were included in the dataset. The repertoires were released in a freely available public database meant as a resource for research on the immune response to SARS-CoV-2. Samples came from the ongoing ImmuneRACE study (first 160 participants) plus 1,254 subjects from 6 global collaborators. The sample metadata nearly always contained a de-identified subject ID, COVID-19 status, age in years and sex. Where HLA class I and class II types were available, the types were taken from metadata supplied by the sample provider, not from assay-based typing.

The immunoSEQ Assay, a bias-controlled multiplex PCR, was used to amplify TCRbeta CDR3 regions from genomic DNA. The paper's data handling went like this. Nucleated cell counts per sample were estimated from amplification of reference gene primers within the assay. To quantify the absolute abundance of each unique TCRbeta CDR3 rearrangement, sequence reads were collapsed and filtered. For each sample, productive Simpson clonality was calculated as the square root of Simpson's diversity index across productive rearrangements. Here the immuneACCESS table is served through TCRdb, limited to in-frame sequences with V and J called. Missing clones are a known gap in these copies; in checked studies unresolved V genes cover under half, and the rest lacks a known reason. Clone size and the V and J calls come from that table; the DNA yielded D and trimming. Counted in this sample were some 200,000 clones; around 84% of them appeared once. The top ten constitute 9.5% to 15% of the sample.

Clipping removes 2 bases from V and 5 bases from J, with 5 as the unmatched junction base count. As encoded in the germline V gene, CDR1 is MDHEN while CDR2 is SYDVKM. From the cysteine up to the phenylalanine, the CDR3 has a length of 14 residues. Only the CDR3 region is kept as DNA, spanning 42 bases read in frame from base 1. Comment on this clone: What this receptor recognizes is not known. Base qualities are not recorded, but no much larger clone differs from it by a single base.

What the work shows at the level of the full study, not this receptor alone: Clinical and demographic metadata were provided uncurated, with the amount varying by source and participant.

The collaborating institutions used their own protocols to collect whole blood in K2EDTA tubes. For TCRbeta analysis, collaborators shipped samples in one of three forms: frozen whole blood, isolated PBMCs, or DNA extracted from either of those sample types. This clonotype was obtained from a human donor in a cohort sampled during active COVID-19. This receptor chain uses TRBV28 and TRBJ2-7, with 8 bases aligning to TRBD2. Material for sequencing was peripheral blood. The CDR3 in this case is CASSLGGRIDEQYF. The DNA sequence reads TGTGCCAGCAGTTTAGGCGGGAGGATCGACGAGCAGTACTTC.